These 17 T cell receptor beta chains came from one sample sequenced in a study of shared clonotypes between healthy human individuals. Here immunoSEQ multiplex PCR was the method, and the copy in TCRdb shows in-frame clones only, minus some. The sample lists over a million clones, around 74% occurring once. The sequenced material came from memory CD4+ T cells sorted from blood. Subset noted: CD45RA-negative fraction. The receptors shown here come from a man aged 18 to 35 in good health.

The rearrangement joins TRBV6-5 to TRBJ2-3, with 7 bases fitting TRBD2. CDR3 length equals 16 residues. Trimming removed 0 bases from V and 1 base from J; junction bases left unmatched: 4. Germline CDR1 is MNHEY and CDR2 is SVGAGI. Written as DNA, the CDR3 is TGTGCCAGCAGTTACTCTTTAAGCGGGGGCACAGATACGCAGTATTTT. The encoded protein is CASSYSLSGGTDTQYF.

This clone was seen at least ten times. J is TRBJ1-2 and V is TRBV19; 10 bases align to TRBD1. J gave up 0 bases and V 4 bases, and 2 bases lay outside the gene matches. CDR1 LNHDA and CDR2 SQIVND come from the germline V gene (reference sequence). The CDR3 is made up of 15 amino acids. CDR3: CASSTGTGANYGYTF. In nucleotides, the CDR3 is TGTGCCAGTAGTACCGGGACAGGGGCTAACTATGGCTACACCTTC.

The rearrangement joins TRBV4-3 to TRBJ2-7; D is uncertain. The CDR3 is made up of 14 amino acids. V lost 1 base and J lost 0, with 7 bases in between. CDR1 LGHNA and CDR2 YSLEER come from the germline V gene. Here the CDR3 DNA reads TGCGCCAGCAGCCAAGCCCTGGACTCCTACGAGCAGTACTTC. Amino acids: CASSQALDSYEQYF.

The J gene is TRBJ2-1, the V gene TRBV15, with 8 bases fitting TRBD2. V lost 0 bases and J lost 9; bases outside the gene matches: 7. Germline loops: CDR1 LNHNV, CDR2 YYDKDF (reference sequence). The CDR3 consists of 15 residues. The CDR3 nucleotides read TGTGCCACCAGCAGAGATATGGGACTAGATACTGAGCAGTTCTTC. This gives the protein CATSRDMGLDTEQFF.

The chain employs TRBV18 and TRBJ2-3; D remains unclear. V gave up 2 bases and J gave up 0 bases, with 18 bases separating them. The CDR3 covers 18 residues. The germline V gene encodes CDR1 KGHSH and CDR2 LQKENI. The CDR3 nucleotides read TGTGCCAGCTCACCAAACATAGTCGGTTTTTCTAGCACAGATACGCAGTATTTT. Its translation: CASSPNIVGFSSTDTQYF.

This clone has just a few counts. The chain uses TRBV6-1 and TRBJ1-5; 8 bases fit TRBD1. The CDR3 consists of 16 residues. CDR1 is MNHNS and CDR2 is SASEGT in the germline V gene. J gave up 6 bases and V 2 bases, and 9 bases lay outside the gene matches. DNA of the CDR3: TGTGCCAGCAGTGAAACCCAGGGGGCGAGAAGTCAGCCCCAGCATTTT. Translation: CASSETQGARSQPQHF.

The rearrangement links TRBV19 to TRBJ2-7; a possible D gene is TRBD1 (5 bases). Germline CDR1 is LNHDA and CDR2 is SQIVND (reference sequence). The CDR3 spans 14 residues. The V end was cut by 4 bases, the J end by 4 bases, with 14 bases between. The CDR3 here is CASSSRQLPYEQYF. In nucleotides, the CDR3 is TGTGCCAGTAGTAGCAGACAGCTTCCATACGAGCAGTACTTC.

The chain couples TRBV2 to TRBJ1-2; TRBD1 is a possible D gene (6 bases). Per germline, CDR1 SNHLY and CDR2 FYNNEI. V was cut by 7 bases and J by 5 bases, with 20 bases left in between. The CDR3 covers 15 residues. CDR3 sequence: CASKTGEGAGYGYTF. CDR3 sequence (DNA): TGTGCCAGCAAGACAGGTGAAGGGGCCGGGTATGGCTACACCTTC.

The chain uses TRBV9 and TRBJ2-5; no clear D gene. The CDR3 has 16 amino acids. Germline values: CDR1 SGDLS, CDR2 YYNGEE. Trimming shortened V by 0 bases and J by 2 bases, and 14 bases separated the two germline ends. As DNA, the CDR3 is TGTGCCAGCAGCGTAGCTACGTCGAAAGGACAAGAGACCCAGTACTTC. Translating gives CASSVATSKGQETQYF.

The V and J genes are TRBV18 and TRBJ1-4; D is perhaps TRBD1 (5 bases). The CDR3 sequence is 16 residues long. Germline loops: CDR1 KGHSH, CDR2 LQKENI. The germline V and J ends were trimmed by 2 bases and 7 bases, with 17 bases remaining between them. CDR3 DNA sequence: TGTGCCAGCTCACCAGAGTCCTACAGGTCAGGTGAAAAACTGTTTTTT. Protein product: CASSPESYRSGEKLFF.

In this sample, this clone turned up a few times. The V call is TRBV7-3, the J call TRBJ1-5; D unclear. From germline, CDR1 is SGHTA and CDR2 FQGTGA. This CDR3 has 12 amino acids. V shed 5 bases and J shed 4 bases, with 6 bases lying between them. This chain's CDR3 is CASSPGNQPQHF. CDR3 nucleotides: TGTGCCAGCAGCCCCGGGAATCAGCCCCAGCATTTT.

The genes are TRBV5-5 and TRBJ1-2, with D perhaps TRBD1 (5 bases). Germline-derived CDR1 and CDR2 are SGHKS and YYEKEE (reference sequence). There are 15 residues in the CDR3. The V gene lost 3 bases and the J gene lost 2 bases, with 14 bases spanning the gap. The CDR3 here is CASSSGDSVNYGYTF. Here the CDR3 DNA reads TGTGCCAGCAGCTCTGGGGACTCAGTCAACTATGGCTACACCTTC.

The table lists this clone with a count of one. V is TRBV11-2 and J is TRBJ1-1; D unresolved. Trimming shortened V by 1 base and J by 5 bases, and 14 bases separated the two germline ends. Per germline, CDR1 SGHAT and CDR2 FQNNGV. The CDR3 contains 15 residues. CDR3 amino acids: CASSLVGRLSTEAFF. The CDR3 DNA reads as TGTGCCAGCAGCTTAGTCGGACGGCTCTCAACTGAAGCTTTCTTT.

This clone was observed a few times. Being one base from a much bigger clone, this may be a read error. The V and J genes are TRBV7-2 and TRBJ1-5; D uncertain. This CDR3 spans 12 amino acids. Deletions cut 3 bases from V and 6 bases from J, with 6 bases between. Germline-derived CDR1 and CDR2 are SGHTA and FQGNSA. The DNA for the CDR3 is TGTGCCAGCAGCTTTGGGGTTCAGCCCCAGCATTTT. Translation gives CASSFGVQPQHF.

The chain recombines TRBV6-6 with TRBJ2-3; D not resolved. Germline lookup yields CDR1 MNHNY and CDR2 SVGAGI (reference sequence). Trimming stripped 5 bases from V and 0 bases from J, with 6 bases between. The CDR3 consists of 13 residues. CDR3 in amino acids: CASSSTSTDTQYF. The CDR3 DNA sequence: TGTGCCAGCAGTAGTACTAGCACAGATACGCAGTATTTT.

The V and J genes are TRBV9 and TRBJ2-7; the D gene is possibly TRBD1 (5 bases). V gave up 4 bases and J gave up 3 bases, with 14 bases separating them. The CDR3 sequence is 14 residues long. In germline, CDR1 is SGDLS, CDR2 YYNGEE. CDR3 sequence: CASSPGRGGYEQYF. The DNA for the CDR3 is TGTGCCAGCAGCCCCGGAAGGGGTGGCTACGAGCAGTACTTC.

This clone was observed at least ten times. The rearrangement uses TRBV7-3 and TRBJ1-1; the D gene is possibly TRBD1 (5 bases). CDR1 is SGHTA, CDR2 FQGTGA, per germline. This CDR3 has 15 residues. V was cut by 2 bases and J by 5 bases, with 15 bases left in between. CDR3 nucleotide sequence: TGTGCCAGCAGCTTATCCGGGGCTGTGAGGACTGAAGCTTTCTTT. It encodes CASSLSGAVRTEAFF.